This entry lists 17 T cell receptor beta chains sequenced from one sample in a study of cytomegalovirus exposure and HLA in healthy donors. PCR amplification relied on 60 Vbeta primers (plus 13 Jbeta primers). Assay used: immunoSEQ multiplex PCR; TCRdb lists only in-frame clones, some missing. The sample has some 130,000 clones, 70% to 90% seen once. The sample comprised PBMCs. These receptors all come from a woman in her 40s in good health and CMV-seropositive.

This chain uses TRBV7-6 with TRBJ2-5, with D tentatively TRBD1 (6 bases). CDR3 length equals 14 residues. The V gene's germline CDR1 is SGHVS and CDR2 FNYEAQ. Trimming cost V 5 bases and J 2 bases, with 12 bases left between them. The CDR3 loop reads CASSPNRDQETQYF. The CDR3 DNA sequence: TGTGCCAGCAGCCCGAACAGGGATCAAGAGACCCAGTACTTC. The whole variable domain, filled in from reference TRBV7-6 and TRBJ2-5, reads GAGVSQSPRYKVTKRGQDVALRCDPISGHVSLYWYRQALGQGPEFLTYFNYEAQQDKSGLPNDRFSAERPEGSISTLTIQRTEQRDSAMYRCASSPNRDQETQYFGPGTRLLVL.

The chain joins TRBV7-8 to TRBJ2-3, with 7 bases lining up with TRBD2. V shed 5 bases, J shed 4 bases, and the junction held 12 bases outside the gene matches. This CDR3 is built from 16 residues. The germline V gene encodes CDR1 SGHVS and CDR2 FQNEAQ. The CDR3 protein is CASSHYRTSSADTQYF. CDR3 DNA sequence: TGTGCCAGCAGCCACTACCGGACTAGTTCAGCAGATACGCAGTATTTT.

Remarks on this clone: This sample also contains other DNA sequences that code for the same CDR3. The rearrangement joins TRBV2 to TRBJ1-6; 7 bases are a match to TRBD1. Germline V gene data show CDR1 as SNHLY and CDR2 as FYNNEI. Trimming cost V 6 bases and J 4 bases; bases outside gene matches: 12. This CDR3 region has 17 residues. The CDR3, as DNA: TGTGCCAGCAGCGATTGGGGCACAGGGGCATATAATTCACCCCTCCACTTT. Translated: CASSDWGTGAYNSPLHF.

V is TRBV29-1 and J is TRBJ2-5; the match to TRBD1 covers 11 bases. Per germline, CDR1 SQVTM and CDR2 ANQGSEA. This CDR3 region has 13 residues. The J segment lost 4 bases and the V segment lost 6 bases, leaving 4 bases of the junction unmatched. As DNA, the CDR3 is TGCAGCGTCTCGGGACAGGGGGGAGAGACCCAGTACTTC. Its translation: CSVSGQGGETQYF.

Here the CDR3 reads CASSSVGQSREQYF. In nucleotides, the CDR3 is TGTGCCAGCAGCTCTGTGGGACAGTCAAGAGAGCAGTACTTC. The chain links TRBV28 to TRBJ2-7; 7 bases align to TRBD1. In germline, CDR1 is MDHEN, CDR2 SYDVKM. Trimming took 6 bases from V and 7 from J; bases not matched to a gene: 12. This CDR3 has 14 residues. Full variable domain (rest looked up from reference TRBV28 and TRBJ2-7): DVKVTQSSRYLVKRTGEKVFLECVQDMDHENMFWYRQDPGLGLRLIYFSYDVKMKEKGDIPEGYSVSREKKERFSLILESASTNQTSMYLCASSSVGQSREQYFGPGTRLTVT.

The rearrangement uses TRBV29-1 and TRBJ2-7, with TRBD1 as a possible D gene (6 bases). V gave up 5 bases and J gave up 6 bases, with 17 bases separating them. Germline V gives CDR1 SQVTM, CDR2 ANQGSEA. The CDR3 has 13 amino acids. The CDR3 DNA reads as TGCAGCGTTCTACGGCAGGGGCCCCTCGAGCAGTACTTC. This codes for CSVLRQGPLEQYF.

In nucleotides, the CDR3 is TGTGCCAGTAGTCCCGGGACAGGGCTGTCCTACGAGCAGTACTTC. Residues: CASSPGTGLSYEQYF. The chain is built from TRBV19 and TRBJ2-7; 9 bases fit TRBD1. Trimming took 5 bases from V and 1 from J; bases not matched to a gene: 6. CDR1 is LNHDA, CDR2 SQIVND, per germline (reference sequence). The CDR3 has 15 residues.

The chain combines TRBV6-6 with TRBJ1-5; 10 nucleotides agree with TRBD1. Germline assignment: CDR1 MNHNY and CDR2 SVGAGI (reference sequence). The CDR3 is 16 amino acids. V was clipped by 2 bases and J by 5 bases; unmatched bases: 6. As DNA, the CDR3 is TGTGCCAGCAGTTACAACGCCGGGACAGGGGATCAGCCCCAGCATTTT. Its protein product is CASSYNAGTGDQPQHF.

The V gene is TRBV27, the J gene TRBJ2-5; maybe TRBD1 (7 bases). The CDR3 is 16 amino acids. The V and J ends lost 5 bases and 1 base respectively, with 17 bases between them. Germline-derived CDR1 and CDR2 are MNHEY and SMNVEV (reference sequence). CDR3 nucleotide sequence: TGTGCCAGCAGTACCCGCGGGACAGCCCCCCAAGAGACCCAGTACTTC. Translated, it gives CASSTRGTAPQETQYF.

The V gene is TRBV7-9, the J gene TRBJ2-7; D is unclear. There are 16 residues in the CDR3. The V end was cut by 2 bases, the J end by 0 bases, with 14 bases between. The germline V gene has CDR1 SEHNR and CDR2 FQNEAQ (reference sequence). DNA for the CDR3: TGTGCCAGCAGCTTAATCGGGTACCGGAGCTCCTACGAGCAGTACTTC. This sequence encodes CASSLIGYRSSYEQYF.

CDR3: CASSTGDRGGTEAFF. The CDR3 nucleotides are TGTGCCAGCAGCACTGGGGACAGGGGCGGCACTGAAGCTTTCTTT. The chain links TRBV11-1 to TRBJ1-1; TRBD1 matches 10 bases. Germline V gene lookup returns CDR1 SGHAT and CDR2 FQDESV (reference sequence). V dropped 5 bases and J dropped 4; count of bases not matched to a gene: 7. CDR3 length: 15 amino acids.

V usage is TRBV12-5 and J usage is TRBJ1-1; D is uncertain. V was trimmed by 0 bases and J by 7 bases, leaving 3 bases between them. Per the germline V gene, CDR1 is LGHNT and CDR2 is FRNRAP. CDR3 length: 11 residues. The CDR3 bases are TGTGCTAGTGGTTTGGTTAGTGAAGCTTTCTTT. Translation gives CASGLVSEAFF.

This chain connects TRBV5-4 to TRBJ1-4, with a weak D call TRBD1 (6 bases). Germline values: CDR1 SGHNT, CDR2 YYREEE (reference sequence). Trimming cost V 4 bases and J 7 bases, with 17 bases left between them. The CDR3 runs to 15 residues. The CDR3 protein is CASSHWEGESEKLFF. CDR3 DNA sequence: TGTGCCAGCAGCCATTGGGAGGGGGAAAGTGAAAAACTGTTTTTT.

The chain combines TRBV6-1 with TRBJ2-7; 13 bases are shared with TRBD2. Germline values: CDR1 MNHNS, CDR2 SASEGT. The CDR3 spans 15 residues. J gave up 3 bases and V 6 bases, and 5 bases lay outside the gene matches. The CDR3 DNA sequence: TGTGCCAGCAGAGATACTAGCGGGGGGGGCTACGAGCAGTACTTC. Amino acids: CASRDTSGGGYEQYF.

The genes are TRBV5-4 and TRBJ2-7; D may be TRBD2 (6 bases). CDR3 length: 15 amino acids. CDR1 and CDR2 from the germline V gene are SGHNT and YYREEE (reference sequence). Trimming took off 0 bases at V and 2 bases at J, with 12 bases between the two ends. Written as DNA, the CDR3 is TGTGCCAGCAGCTTGGAGGGTAGCGGAACCTACGAGCAGTACTTC. Translating it yields CASSLEGSGTYEQYF.

This chain uses TRBV18 with TRBJ1-1, with 10 bases lining up with TRBD1. The V gene's germline CDR1 is KGHSH and CDR2 LQKENI. The CDR3 loop spans 12 amino acids. V shed 4 bases, J shed 13 bases, and the junction held 6 bases outside the gene matches. Here the CDR3 reads CASSQDRGLRFF. DNA of the CDR3: TGTGCCAGCTCACAAGACAGGGGGCTTCGTTTCTTT.

The rearrangement joins TRBV5-1 to TRBJ2-1; 14 bases fit TRBD2. Germline CDR1 and CDR2: SGHRS and YFSETQ. The J segment lost 4 bases and the V segment lost 2 bases, leaving 2 bases of the junction unmatched. The CDR3 consists of 16 residues. The CDR3 DNA follows: TGCGCCAGCAGCTTTGGACTAGCGGGGGGTTACAATGAGCAGTTCTTC. Protein product: CASSFGLAGGYNEQFF.